This TCR beta chain came from a study of follicular helper T cells after annual influenza vaccination. For the study at large: Sampling occurred days 0, 7 and 28 after each influenza vaccination.

Regarding this clone: Its antigen is as yet unknown. Other DNA sequences in this sample translate to the same CDR3.

Study-level points and caveats: For non-cTfh compartments, undersampling could not be ruled out. Successive annual vaccinations recalled a recurrent oligoclonal ICOS+CD38+ cTfh response with influenza-specific clonotypes.

The table came from immunoSEQ multiplex PCR; TCRdb's copy has only in-frame clones and leaves some out. The repertoire has about 11,000 clones, roughly 82% of them found once; the top ten carry 0.85% to 0.9%. Excluded were substance abuse, HIV/AIDS, active cancer, immunomodulatory drugs and active illness. This receptor was obtained from an adult who received the influenza vaccine. The sample in question was CXCR5- memory CD4+ T cells sorted from blood, obtained 6 weeks after influenza vaccination.

CDR3 sequence: CASSEFGGGLTKNIQYF. CDR3 sequence (DNA): TGTGCCAGCAGTGAATTTGGGGGGGGTCTGACCAAAAACATTCAGTACTTC. The rearrangement uses TRBV2 and TRBJ2-4; 7 bases agree with TRBD2. The CDR3 sequence is 17 residues long. Germline loops: CDR1 SNHLY, CDR2 FYNNEI. V was clipped by 2 bases and J by 2 bases; unmatched bases: 9. The full variable domain, completed using reference TRBV2 and TRBJ2-4, is EPEVTQTPSHQVTQMGQEVILRCVPISNHLYFYWYRQILGQKVEFLVSFYNNEISEKSEIFDDQFSVERPDGSNFTLKIRSTKLEDSAMYFCASSEFGGGLTKNIQYFGAGTRLSVL.